One and the same sample provided the 22 T cell receptor beta chains below, sequenced in a study of shared clonotypes between healthy human individuals. Assay: immunoSEQ multiplex PCR; the TCRdb copy retains only in-frame clones and omits some. The data contain about 1 million clones, around 74% of them singletons. Sequenced: memory CD4+ T cells sorted from blood. Subset given: CD45RA-negative fraction. These receptors were obtained from a man aged 18 to 30 in good health.

The chain recombines TRBV4-3 with TRBJ2-7; 9 positions agree with TRBD2. V lost 1 base, J lost 5 bases, and 6 bases stayed unmatched. Germline V gives CDR1 LGHNA, CDR2 YSLEER. The CDR3 contains 15 residues. For the CDR3, the DNA is TGCGCCAGCAGCCAAGGGGCGGGAGGGGGTCACGAGCAGTACTTC. This translates into CASSQGAGGGHEQYF.

With regard to this clone: Only one base separates this from a far larger clonotype, so it likely reflects a read error. Distinct nucleotide sequences in the sample also encode this CDR3. V gene TRBV15 combines with J gene TRBJ2-7, with TRBD1 matching over 7 bases. CDR3 length: 14 residues. CDR1 and CDR2 (germline): LNHNV, YYDKDF (reference sequence). The CDR3 region has the DNA TGTGCCACCAGTAGAGGACAGGTGACGAACGAGCAGTACTTC. Translated, it gives CATSRGQVTNEQYF.

In this sample, this clone turned up once. V is TRBV6-1 and J is TRBJ1-2; 7 nucleotides align to TRBD1. V lost 6 bases, J lost 2 bases, and 6 bases stayed unmatched. The germline gives CDR1 MNHNS, CDR2 SASEGT. This CDR3 spans 14 amino acids. The DNA for the CDR3 is TGTGCCAGCAGGGCAGGACAGGCAAACTATGGCTACACCTTC. As protein: CASRAGQANYGYTF.

The chain uses TRBV30 and TRBJ2-1; tentatively, D is TRBD2 (6 bases). Germline V gives CDR1 GTSNPN, CDR2 SVGIG (reference sequence). V lost 2 bases and J lost 9, with 11 bases in between. This CDR3 is built from 12 residues. CDR3 residues: CAWSTGVGEQFF. The CDR3, as DNA: TGTGCCTGGAGTACGGGGGTGGGTGAGCAGTTCTTC.

The rearrangement links TRBV6-5 to TRBJ1-4; D is unclear. CDR3 size: 12 residues. The ends were cut back, 6 bases at V and 10 bases at J, with 12 bases in the middle. Germline CDR1 and CDR2: MNHEY and SVGAGI. The CDR3 protein is CASSGTGGKLFF. CDR3 nucleotide sequence: TGTGCCAGCAGCGGAACGGGTGGAAAACTGTTTTTT.

This clone was observed a few times. The CDR3 here is CASSSRAGGRETQYF. The DNA for the CDR3 is TGTGCCAGCAGCAGCCGGGCGGGGGGGAGAGAGACCCAGTACTTC. The chain carries TRBV7-2 and TRBJ2-5; 9 nucleotides match TRBD2. The germline V gene encodes CDR1 SGHTA and CDR2 FQGNSA. The length of the CDR3 is 15 residues. Trimming took 5 bases from V and 4 from J; bases not matched to a gene: 8.

This clone was observed a few times. The chain recombines TRBV5-4 with TRBJ2-6, with D possibly being TRBD1 (5 bases). The germline V and J ends were trimmed by 2 bases and 3 bases, with 9 bases remaining between them. The germline CDR1 and CDR2 sequences are SGHNT and YYREEE (reference sequence). This CDR3 spans 15 amino acids. The CDR3 spells CASSLKGVGANVLTF. In DNA, the CDR3 is TGTGCCAGCAGCTTAAAAGGGGTTGGGGCCAACGTCCTGACTTTC.

This clone was recorded a few times. The sample contains more than one DNA sequence encoding this CDR3. This chain links TRBV7-2 with TRBJ1-1, with D uncertain. Germline CDR1 reads SGHTA; CDR2 reads FQGNSA. The CDR3 has 14 amino acids. V lost 1 base, J lost 0 bases, and 6 bases lay in between. The chain's CDR3 is CASSLGRMNTEAFF. In DNA, the CDR3 is TGTGCCAGCAGCTTAGGACGAATGAACACTGAAGCTTTCTTT.

The chain uses TRBV4-3 and TRBJ1-1; unclear D gene. Per the germline V gene, CDR1 is LGHNA and CDR2 is YSLEER. V was trimmed by 0 bases and J by 3 bases, leaving 11 bases between them. The CDR3 loop spans 15 amino acids. CDR3 loop: CASSQDPTVYTEAFF. CDR3 coding DNA: TGCGCCAGCAGCCAAGATCCTACAGTGTACACTGAAGCTTTCTTT.

About this clone: Other DNA sequences in the sample encode the same CDR3. V usage is TRBV5-1 and J usage is TRBJ1-2; no clear D. This CDR3 region has 12 residues. Germline CDR1 SGHRS, CDR2 YFSETQ. Trimming pared 4 bases from V and 3 bases from J, leaving 7 bases between. In DNA form, the CDR3 reads TGCGCCAGCAGCAGAGGAGACTATGGCTACACCTTC. Its translation: CASSRGDYGYTF.

Here the CDR3 reads CASSLGSLLASTDTQYF. The CDR3 bases are TGTGCCAGCAGTTTAGGATCTTTGCTTGCTAGCACAGATACGCAGTATTTT. This chain connects TRBV27 to TRBJ2-3; no firm D call. Germline V gene data show CDR1 as MNHEY and CDR2 as SMNVEV (reference sequence). The V gene lost 2 bases and the J gene lost 0 bases, with 15 bases spanning the gap. The CDR3 has 17 residues.

The rearrangement links TRBV5-1 to TRBJ2-3; D ambiguous. The CDR3 loop spans 13 amino acids. V dropped 4 bases and J dropped 2 bases, with 8 bases sitting between them. Per germline, CDR1 SGHRS and CDR2 YFSETQ. The CDR3 bases are TGCGCCAGCAGCGAAGCATACACAGATACGCAGTATTTT. This codes for CASSEAYTDTQYF.

The chain links TRBV7-2 to TRBJ2-7; the D is unclear. V lost 2 bases to trimming and J lost 3 bases, with 14 bases between them. This CDR3 is 15 amino acids long. Germline V lookup: CDR1 SGHTA, CDR2 FQGNSA. DNA for the CDR3: TGTGCCAGCAGCTTAAATCCGAGTAGCAACTACGAGCAGTACTTC. Translated: CASSLNPSSNYEQYF.

This sequence joins TRBV7-2 and TRBJ2-2; D gene unclear. Germline assignment: CDR1 SGHTA and CDR2 FQGNSA. The length of the CDR3 is 14 residues. The V and J ends lost 2 bases and 0 bases respectively, with 4 bases between them. The CDR3, as DNA: TGTGCCAGCAGCTTACCCCCGAACACCGGGGAGCTGTTTTTT. As protein: CASSLPPNTGELFF.

The chain combines TRBV28 with TRBJ1-2; TRBD1 matches 9 bases. This CDR3 has 15 amino acids. V lost 5 bases to trimming and J lost 8 bases; unmatched junction nucleotides: 12. From germline, CDR1 is MDHEN and CDR2 SYDVKM. The CDR3 region has the DNA TGTGCCAGCAGTGCCGGGACAGGGTCTACGTTGGGCTACACCTTC. It codes for CASSAGTGSTLGYTF.

This clone was counted a single time. This chain uses TRBV5-1 with TRBJ2-5; no reliable D call. Trimming removed 1 base from V and 1 base from J, with 14 bases in between. Germline V lookup: CDR1 SGHRS, CDR2 YFSETQ. The length of the CDR3 is 16 residues. This CDR3 is CASSLRQPGTQETQYF. CDR3 nucleotide sequence: TGCGCCAGCAGCTTGCGGCAGCCGGGTACCCAAGAGACCCAGTACTTC.

This chain links TRBV19 with TRBJ2-6; D possibly corresponds to TRBD1 (5 bases). CDR1 LNHDA and CDR2 SQIVND come from the germline V gene (reference sequence). Trimming took 2 bases from V and 4 from J, leaving 12 bases between them. This CDR3 has 16 amino acids. CDR3 in DNA: TGTGCCAGTAGTATAAGGGGTGCGGTGGGGGCCAACGTCCTGACTTTC. Its protein product is CASSIRGAVGANVLTF.

V usage is TRBV28 and J usage is TRBJ2-7, with 9 bases lining up with TRBD1. V dropped 6 bases and J dropped 2; count of bases not matched to a gene: 2. The CDR3 has 13 amino acids. Looked up from germline, CDR1 is MDHEN and CDR2 is SYDVKM. As DNA, the CDR3 is TGTGCCAGCAGAGGACAGGGGACCTACGAGCAGTACTTC. It is translated as CASRGQGTYEQYF.

The chain links TRBV7-2 to TRBJ2-7; D gene ambiguous. Germline assignment: CDR1 SGHTA and CDR2 FQGNSA. The CDR3 extends over 17 amino acids. Trimming cost V 3 bases and J 3 bases, with 21 bases left between them. CDR3 nucleotides: TGTGCCAGCAGCTTGTTTGGTCTGGAAACTGTCGTCTACGAGCAGTACTTC. This codes for CASSLFGLETVVYEQYF.

The chain joins TRBV10-3 to TRBJ2-7; D gene ambiguous. Trimming removed 5 bases from V and 2 bases from J, with 7 bases in between. Germline-derived CDR1 and CDR2 are ENHRY and SYGVKD. The CDR3 covers 12 residues. CDR3 in amino acids: CAISPLPYEQYF. The CDR3 coding sequence is TGTGCCATCAGTCCGTTGCCCTACGAGCAGTACTTC.

This clone was seen once. The chain uses TRBV11-2 and TRBJ2-1, with 14 bases fitting TRBD2. V trimming: 5 bases; J trimming: 8 bases; junction bases outside the gene matches: 5. CDR3 size: 15 residues. The germline CDR1 and CDR2 sequences are SGHAT and FQNNGV. Written as DNA, the CDR3 is TGTGCCAGCAGCCTTGGACTAGCGGGGGGCGATGAGCAGTTCTTC. This translates into CASSLGLAGGDEQFF.

The chain links TRBV5-6 to TRBJ1-4; 10 positions match TRBD1. The J segment lost 7 bases and the V segment lost 4 bases, leaving 7 bases of the junction unmatched. Germline-derived CDR1 and CDR2 are SGHDT and YYEEEE. The CDR3 consists of 15 residues. The CDR3 here is CASSRQGAGVEKLFF. The CDR3 DNA follows: TGTGCCAGCAGCCGACAGGGGGCAGGGGTTGAAAAACTGTTTTTT. Combining the CDR3 with reference TRBV5-6 and TRBJ1-4 gives the whole variable domain DAGVTQSPTHLIKTRGQQVTLRCSPKSGHDTVSWYQQALGQGPQFIFQYYEEEERQRGNFPDRFSGHQFPNYSSELNVNALLLGDSALYLCASSRQGAGVEKLFFGSGTQLSVL.